Sequencing of this T cell receptor beta chain was carried out in a study of blood T cell repertoires in COVID-19. Study background: The United States, Italy and Spain supplied acute and convalescent COVID-19 samples. PBMCs, B-cell-depleted T cells, or T cells were the source of the cDNA or gDNA that made up the material.

The sample holds one count of this clone. Per the original methods: Using reference gene primer amplification, nucleated cell counts were estimated. Sequencing used immunoSEQ multiplex PCR; TCRdb keeps in-frame clones, though not all of them. V and J calls and clone size are those listed in that table; D and trimming were worked out from the DNA. The profile covers nearly 250,000 clones, with roughly four fifths appearing a single time and about 2% taken by the ten largest. Germline CDR1 MGHRA, CDR2 YSYEKL. V lost 1 base and J 7 bases, leaving 11 bases between the germline ends. This CDR3 is 15 amino acids long.

The J gene is TRBJ1-6, the V gene TRBV4-1; D perhaps matches TRBD1 (6 bases). Specimen: peripheral blood. This TCR was recovered from a woman of 80 years or more with acute or convalescent COVID-19. CDR3 DNA: TGCGCCAGCAGCCAAGCGAGAACAGGGAATTCACCCCTCCACTTT. This codes for CASSQARTGNSPLHF.